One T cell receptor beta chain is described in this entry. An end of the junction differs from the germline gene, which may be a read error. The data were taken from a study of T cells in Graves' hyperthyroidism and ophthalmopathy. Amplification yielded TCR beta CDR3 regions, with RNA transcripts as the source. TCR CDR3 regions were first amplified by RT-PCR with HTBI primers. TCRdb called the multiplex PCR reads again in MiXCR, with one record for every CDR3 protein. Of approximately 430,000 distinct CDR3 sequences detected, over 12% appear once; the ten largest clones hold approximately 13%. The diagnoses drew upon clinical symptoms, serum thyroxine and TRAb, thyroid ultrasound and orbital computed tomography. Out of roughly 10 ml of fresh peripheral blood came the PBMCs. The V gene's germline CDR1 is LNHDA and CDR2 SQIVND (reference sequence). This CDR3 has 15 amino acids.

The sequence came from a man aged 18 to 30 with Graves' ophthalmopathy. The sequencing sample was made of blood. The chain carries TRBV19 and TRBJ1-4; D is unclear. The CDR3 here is CASSTLGAANEKLSF. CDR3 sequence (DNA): TGTGCCAGTAGTACCCTCGGTGCTGCTAATGAAAAACTGTCTTTT.